The following is a TCR beta chain sequence with its context. Its antigen is undetermined. The assay was immunoSEQ multiplex PCR, and TCRdb's table has in-frame clones only and misses some. The data contain about 120,000 clones, 85% to 95% of them singletons. These data belong to a study of T cell responses to AZD1222 COVID-19 vaccine. The study's findings and limits: Donor demographics were predominantly white British with a female majority; clonal diversity may be underestimated.

This clonotype was sampled from an adult in good health. The sample here was peripheral blood, taken on day 0 of AZD1222 vaccination.

CDR3 protein: CATTLDSNSGNTIYF. The CDR3 coding sequence is TGTGCCACCACCTTAGACAGTAACTCTGGAAACACCATATATTTT. The chain employs TRBV15 and TRBJ1-3; tentative D call: TRBD1 (5 bases). Germline lookup yields CDR1 LNHNV and CDR2 YYDKDF (reference sequence). Trimming stripped 7 bases from V and 0 bases from J, with 13 bases between. The CDR3 extends over 15 amino acids.